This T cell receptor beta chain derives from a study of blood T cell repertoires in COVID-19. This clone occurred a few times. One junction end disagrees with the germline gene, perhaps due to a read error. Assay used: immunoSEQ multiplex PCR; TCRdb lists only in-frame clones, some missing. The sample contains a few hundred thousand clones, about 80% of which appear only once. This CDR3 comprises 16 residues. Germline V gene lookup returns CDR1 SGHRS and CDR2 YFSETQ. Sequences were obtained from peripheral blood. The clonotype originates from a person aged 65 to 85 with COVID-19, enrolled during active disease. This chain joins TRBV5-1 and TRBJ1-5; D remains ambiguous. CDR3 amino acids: CASGLEEETSNQPQHF. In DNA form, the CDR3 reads TGCGCCAGCGGCTTGGAGGAGGAAACTAGCAATCAGCCCCAGCATTTT.